These T cell receptor beta chains were read from a single sample in a study of blood T cell repertoires in COVID-19. Sequencing was performed with immunoSEQ multiplex PCR; in TCRdb, only in-frame clones are kept and a portion is missing. Of roughly 240,000 clones listed, 90% are singletons. Sequencing used PBMCs or T cells enriched from blood (not recorded which). These TCRs come from a man aged 50 to 59 who had been exposed to COVID-19. The CDR3 runs from the conserved cysteine through the conserved F or W. D genes are given only for firm matches. The size of a clone is reported for some rows only, either as once, few or many, or as a class for expanded clones.

v_call	cdr3_length	clone_size	j_call	d_call	cdr3_nt	cdr3_aa
TRBV19	15	-	TRBJ2-1	-	TGTGCCAGTACTTCGACACCTCATTCCTACAATGAGCAGTTCTTC	CASTSTPHSYNEQFF
TRBV6-6	13	-	TRBJ2-2	-	TGTGCCAGCACTGGCAGGGCCACCGGGGAGCTGTTTTTT	CASTGRATGELFF
TRBV24-1	13	-	TRBJ1-5	-	TGTGCCACCAGTGATTTTGGGGGGCAGCCCCAGCATTTT	CATSDFGGQPQHF
TRBV6-5	12	once	TRBJ1-2	-	TGTGCCAGCATCGGTAGCGCCGGGGGCTACACCTTC	CASIGSAGGYTF
TRBV5-1	15	once	TRBJ1-1	TRBD1	TGCGCCAGCAGCTTCGGGACAGGGGAGTGGACTGAAGCTTTCTTT	CASSFGTGEWTEAFF
TRBV24-1	15	-	TRBJ2-5	TRBD2	TGTGCCACCAGTGACCCCAGCGGGGGGGCGGAGACCCAGTACTTC	CATSDPSGGAETQYF
TRBV13	15	once	TRBJ1-6	-	TGTGCCAGCAGCACAGCGGCGGCAGGGGTTTCACCCCTCCACTTT	CASSTAAAGVSPLHF
TRBV27	12	once	TRBJ1-1	-	TGTGCCAGCAGTTTAGCAGGGTCTGAAGCTTTCTTT	CASSLAGSEAFF
TRBV28	12	-	TRBJ1-5	-	TGTGCCAGCAAGGAGAGCAATCAGCCCCAGCATTTT	CASKESNQPQHF
TRBV7-9	17	-	TRBJ2-1	-	TGTGCCAGCAGGCGGCTTGGTGGAGGGATGACCTACAATGAGCAGTTCTTC	CASRRLGGGMTYNEQFF
TRBV29-1	11	-	TRBJ1-4	-	TGCAGCGTTGAATACGGGGGACCACTGTTTTTT	CSVEYGGPLFF
TRBV28	15	-	TRBJ2-4	TRBD1	TGTGCCAGCAGTCAGACCGGGACAGACGTGGACATTCAGTACTTC	CASSQTGTDVDIQYF
TRBV7-2	15	-	TRBJ1-6	-	TGTGCCAGCAGCTTTGGGGGGTCCCATAATTCACCCCTCCACTTT	CASSFGGSHNSPLHF
TRBV5-6	15	-	TRBJ2-2	-	TGTGCCAGCACCGTGGGGAGCGGGAACACCGGGGAGCTGTTTTTT	CASTVGSGNTGELFF
TRBV7-9	13	-	TRBJ2-7	-	TGTGCCAGCAGCTTAGCTGTCCGGGACGAGCAGTACTTC	CASSLAVRDEQYF
TRBV30	15	-	TRBJ1-2	-	TGTGCCTGGAGTGTAGCCGCGGGGTGGTACGATGGCTACACCTTC	CAWSVAAGWYDGYTF
TRBV9	15	-	TRBJ1-2	TRBD1	TGTGCCAGCAGCGGTAGTACACAGGGGAACTATGGCTACACCTTC	CASSGSTQGNYGYTF
TRBV5-1	19	-	TRBJ1-3	TRBD1	TGCGCCAGCAGCCTGGTACCTTCCGGGACAGGGGGACCTGGAAACACCATATATTTT	CASSLVPSGTGGPGNTIYF
TRBV5-1	15	-	TRBJ2-2	TRBD2	TGCGCCAGCAGCCCGACTAGCGGGGACCTCGGGGAGCTGTTTTTT	CASSPTSGDLGELFF
TRBV2	17	-	TRBJ1-5	TRBD1	TGTGCCAGCAGTGAAGCTCCCCCTGGGACAGGGTTTCAGCCCCAGCATTTT	CASSEAPPGTGFQPQHF
TRBV28	14	few	TRBJ2-2	TRBD2	TGTGCGGCAAGCGGGGGGCGGAACACCGGGGAGCTGTTTTTT	CAASGGRNTGELFF
TRBV19	14	-	TRBJ1-6	TRBD1	TGTGCCAGTACCCGACAGGGTAGTAGTTCACCCCTCCACTTT	CASTRQGSSSPLHF
TRBV28	15	-	TRBJ1-4	TRBD1	TGTGCCAGCCTGTCGGGGGGACAGGGCTATGAAAAACTGTTTTTT	CASLSGGQGYEKLFF
TRBV19	16	-	TRBJ1-5	-	TGTGCCAGTAGTATAGGTTGGGGGGGGAGCAATCAGCCCCAGCATTTT	CASSIGWGGSNQPQHF
TRBV3-1/TRBV3-2	13	-	TRBJ2-2	-	TGTGCCAGCAGTTCAGATCGGGGCGGGGAGCTGTTTTTT	CASSSDRGGELFF
TRBV3-1/TRBV3-2	15	-	TRBJ1-2	-	TGTGCCAGCAGCCAGGACAGCGCCGCTAACTATGGCTACACCTTC	CASSQDSAANYGYTF
TRBV5-1	16	-	TRBJ2-3	TRBD2	TGCGCCAGCAGCTTGCAAGCGGGGGACCCCACAGATACGCAGTATTTT	CASSLQAGDPTDTQYF
TRBV28	14	-	TRBJ1-6	-	TGTGCCAGCAGTTGGAGACAGCCCGATTCACCCCTCCACTTT	CASSWRQPDSPLHF
TRBV6-4	16	-	TRBJ2-2	-	TGTGCCAGCAGTGACTCTCTCGGGAGTCACACCGGGGAGCTGTTTTTT	CASSDSLGSHTGELFF
TRBV28	12	-	TRBJ1-2	-	TGTGCGACGGCTGGGAGCCCCTATGGCTACACCTTC	CATAGSPYGYTF
TRBV24-1	13	-	TRBJ1-1	-	TGTGCCACCAGTCAGGCTTCTGGCTTTGAAGCTTTCTTT	CATSQASGFEAFF
TRBV11-2	16	-	TRBJ2-3	-	TGTGCCAGCAGCTTCTCTAGTGGTGGAAGCACAGATACGCAGTATTTT	CASSFSSGGSTDTQYF
TRBV28	15	-	TRBJ1-4	TRBD1	TGTGCCAGCAGTCTCCGGGACAGGGACAATGAAAAACTGTTTTTT	CASSLRDRDNEKLFF
TRBV25-1	14	-	TRBJ1-2	TRBD1	TGTGCCAGCAGTGACACAGGGGGCTTCTATGGCTACACCTTC	CASSDTGGFYGYTF
TRBV2	11	-	TRBJ1-2	-	TGTGCCAGCAATCAGGGCTATGGCTACACCTTC	CASNQGYGYTF
TRBV7-9	16	-	TRBJ1-6	-	TGTGCCAGCAGCTTAGACGGGAGCAGGGTTGATTCACCCCTCCACTTT	CASSLDGSRVDSPLHF
TRBV6-4	14	-	TRBJ2-2	TRBD1	TGTGCCAGCAGGGAACAGGGGGCGACCGGGGAGCTGTTTTTT	CASREQGATGELFF
TRBV9	18	-	TRBJ2-1	TRBD2	TGTGCCAGCAGCGTAGCGGGGACTAGCGGGATGTCGTACAATGAGCAGTTCTTC	CASSVAGTSGMSYNEQFF
TRBV7-3	15	-	TRBJ2-1	-	TGTGCCAGCAGCTTAAATGCGGGTGCGGGCGATGAGCAGTTCTTC	CASSLNAGAGDEQFF
TRBV13	14	-	TRBJ2-3	-	TGTGCCAGCAGCTTAAGCGGGAGCACAGATACGCAGTATTTT	CASSLSGSTDTQYF
TRBV7-3	14	once	TRBJ2-1	-	TGTGCCAGCAGCTGGGACGGGGGCTACAATGAGCAGTTCTTC	CASSWDGGYNEQFF
TRBV5-1	14	-	TRBJ1-1	TRBD1	TGCGCCAGCAGCTTTGAGGGTGTGACAGGGGGCGCTTTCTTT	CASSFEGVTGGAFF
TRBV30	13	few	TRBJ1-5	TRBD1	TGTGCCCACGGACAGGGAAGCAATCAGCCCCAGCATTTT	CAHGQGSNQPQHF
TRBV12-3/TRBV12-4	13	-	TRBJ2-5	-	TGTGCCAGCAGTCGAGGGAGCCAAGAGACCCAGTACTTC	CASSRGSQETQYF
TRBV5-1	16	-	TRBJ2-1	TRBD2	TGCGCCAGCAGCATACGGACTAGCGGGGTCTACAATGAGCAGTTCTTC	CASSIRTSGVYNEQFF
TRBV2	16	few	TRBJ1-4	-	TGTGCCAGCAGTGAGAGGACAGCTGCAACTAATGAAAAACTGTTTTTT	CASSERTAATNEKLFF
TRBV4-1	15	-	TRBJ1-2	-	TGCGCCAGCAGCCAAGGCGGACAGCTAAACTATGGCTACACCTTC	CASSQGGQLNYGYTF
TRBV3-1/TRBV3-2	15	-	TRBJ1-1	TRBD1	TGTGCCAGCAGCCAAGAAGGACAGGGATGGACTGAAGCTTTCTTT	CASSQEGQGWTEAFF
TRBV5-4	14	once	TRBJ1-1	-	TGTGCCAGCACCCCCCAGACAGGCAACACTGAAGCTTTCTTT	CASTPQTGNTEAFF
TRBV2	14	-	TRBJ1-6	-	TGTGCCAGCAGTGACTGGACACGGCTTTCGGCCCTCCACTTT	CASSDWTRLSALHF
TRBV29-1	16	-	TRBJ1-1	-	TGCAGCGTTGAAGCGGTAAATGGGTTGGGATTGGGGGCAGCTTTCTTT	CSVEAVNGLGLGAAFF
TRBV5-1	16	-	TRBJ2-1	TRBD2	TGCGCCAGCAGCTTGGCCACTAGCGGCCTAGGGGGAGAGCAGTTCTTC	CASSLATSGLGGEQFF
TRBV4-1	16	-	TRBJ2-3	TRBD1	TGCGCCAGCAGCCGAGGACAGGGGGCAAGCACAGATACGCAGTATTTT	CASSRGQGASTDTQYF
TRBV5-4	15	-	TRBJ1-1	-	TGTGCCAGCAGCCCGGGCAGGGGTTCGAACACTGAAGCTTTCTTT	CASSPGRGSNTEAFF
TRBV18	13	-	TRBJ1-1	TRBD1	TGTGCCAGCTCGGGGGACAGGGACACTGAAGCTTTCTTT	CASSGDRDTEAFF
TRBV7-9	15	-	TRBJ1-1	TRBD1	TGTGCCAGCAGCTTGTGGACAGGGGGGTTCACTGAAGCTTTCTTT	CASSLWTGGFTEAFF
TRBV5-4	15	few	TRBJ1-2	TRBD1	TGTGCCAGCAGCTTGAGGGTATCAGGGGGATATGGCTACACCTTC	CASSLRVSGGYGYTF
TRBV7-2	13	-	TRBJ2-3	-	TGTGCCAGCAGCTTAGAGTCTAGAGGTACGCAGTATTTT	CASSLESRGTQYF
TRBV18	15	-	TRBJ2-5	-	TGTGCCAGTACCTCAAGGCGTGGGAGTCAAGAGACCCAGTACTTC	CASTSRRGSQETQYF